The TCR beta chain under discussion was sequenced for a study of OX40 agonist ivuxolimab in advanced cancers. Study details: At under 85% male, the cohort had a mean age of around 56 years, ranging from roughly 20 to 79.

Clones were sequenced by immunoSEQ multiplex PCR, and TCRdb holds only the in-frame ones, with some missing. The table includes tens of thousands of clones, about nine tenths detected once. Study results and caveats: Partial responders receiving 0.1-3.0 mg/kg showed among the lowest clonal expansion. The study found that CD8+ T cells averaged more expanded clones than CD4+.

Concerning this clone: Its antigen remains unidentified.

Source: CD4+ or CD8+ T cells sorted from blood, taken in a trial of the OX40 agonist ivuxolimab. The receptor was derived from an adult with an advanced solid tumor such as melanoma, head and neck, liver or kidney cancer.

CDR3 bases: TGTGCCAGCTCGTCGAACATGAACACTGAAGCTTTCTTT. Translation: CASSSNMNTEAFF. The chain recombines TRBV7-8 with TRBJ1-1; D is uncertain. In germline, CDR1 is SGHVS, CDR2 FQNEAQ. This CDR3 has 13 residues. Trimming cost V 8 bases and J 0 bases, with 10 bases left between them.